Detailed here is one T cell receptor (beta chain). This clonotype was seen ten or more times. Its recognized antigen is unknown. Base qualities were left out, and no much larger clone turns up one base away. Based on the germline V gene, the CDR1 and CDR2 sequences are SGHAT and FQNNGV. V is reduced by 5 bases and J by 5 bases, leaving a spacing of 15 bases between them. Its CDR3 holds 14 amino acids, cysteine through phenylalanine. Left in the record is the CDR3 DNA by itself, 42 bases read in frame from the first base. Donors were roughly 40 systemically healthy Caucasian individuals from Russia aged roughly 6 to 90 years. Ten milliliters of peripheral blood were drawn from each donor into EDTA-treated Vacutainer tubes. Ficoll-Paque density-gradient centrifugation was used to isolate PBMCs, with at least 6 million obtained per sample. Trizol reagent was used to extract total RNA from the PBMCs, yielding at least 5.5 micrograms per sample. For every donor, flow cytometry on a PBMC aliquot measured the percentage of naive CD45RAhigh/CD27high T cells.

The sample originates from a study of blood T cells in healthy people across ages (dated by TCRdb to the mid-2010s). Context from the whole study: In model experiments, template switching captured roughly one uniquely barcoded TCR beta cDNA molecule for every two T cells. For two donors (one aged 18 to 30 and one aged 80 or older), the study analyzed two additional independent replicas of 1 million unique cDNA reads from the same blood draw. Age-related changes in TCR beta repertoire diversity were measured in the study by deep sequencing normalized with unique cDNA molecular identifiers. The donors were divided into four age groups: young (average roughly 15 years), middle-aged (under 40), aged (around 59) and long-lived (about 79). Donors of different ages were randomly distributed across sequencing lanes to avoid experimental bias.

Receptor libraries were prepared by 5' RACE. TCRdb shows the sequencer as Illumina HiSeq 2500. A second PCR of about 6 to 11 cycles was performed with a sample-barcoded 5' primer and a J-beta primer mix. Each TCR beta cDNA molecule received a unique molecular identifier from a template-switch 5' adaptor carrying 12 random nucleotides. At least 2.5 million CDR3-containing paired-end reads were obtained from each sample. First-strand cDNA was synthesized from all RNA with the Mint cDNA synthesis kit, primed by a TRBC-specific oligonucleotide. After uracil-DNA glycosylase treatment, a first 18-cycle PCR used universal primers M1SS and BC2_uni_R on all cDNA. As for the authors' bioinformatics: For normalization, 1 million high-quality reads, each with a distinct molecular identifier, were randomly selected from each sample. Instead of being binned into consensus sequences, reads that shared molecular identifiers were thrown out. MiTCR, set to a Q25 quality threshold and the strictest error-elimination algorithm, was used for CDR3 identification, clonotype clustering and error correction. A nonparametric unseen species model with Euler transformation was used to estimate lower-bound total TCR beta diversity. TCRdb took the public reads, trimmed them with fastp at Q25, ran MiXCR for clone calling and kept in-frame beta chains. Rows with one shared CDR3 protein collapse into an entry with the most common genes and DNA. TCRdb assigned the V and J calls; the authors' analysis was not used. The sample table contains 550,000 to 800,000 distinct CDR3 sequences; only one count was recorded for approximately 29% of them. Together, the top ten hold 15% of the sample.

Paper-wide results and their limitations: Estimates of total diversity from one million sequenced T cells were regarded as lower bounds and underestimates. Donor CMV infection status was unknown, potentially confounding age-related changes in expanded clonotypes. Observed TCR beta diversity per million T cells fell roughly linearly with age, and a significant reduction was already apparent by age approximately 40. A strong correlation was found between observed TCR beta diversity and the percentage of naive T cells measured by flow cytometry. The long-lived group showed more naive CD4+ T cells, fewer expanded clones and increased TCR diversity than the aged group, suggesting age selection. Since profiling was done on bulk unsorted PBMCs, naive and antigen-experienced compartments could not be conclusively compared.

The TCR sequence derives from a woman at least 80 years old in good health. Donor details come from another sample of the same person, matched by shared clones. The V and J segments used are TRBV11-2 and TRBJ2-5; a weak D assignment points to TRBD1 (6 bases agree). Source material: blood. The CDR3 reads as follows: CASSNSGARETQYF. In nucleotides, the sequence is TGTGCCAGCAGCAACTCAGGGGCGCGGGAGACCCAGTACTTC.